This TCR beta chain was sequenced in a study of human T cells and chemical hapten exposure. Whole-study results and caveats: TCRs at a frequency above 1 in 1000 stayed unchanged with DPC sensitization.

As concerns this clonotype: The target antigen is unknown.

During construction of the library, unique molecular identifiers were attached to individual cDNA molecules for quantitative, reproducible TCR counting. TCRdb redid the calling of the 5' RACE reads with MiXCR, one entry per CDR3 protein. The repertoire holds approximately 110,000 distinct CDR3 sequences, with around 20% as singletons. The CDR3 totals 16 residues. V trimming: 3 bases; J trimming: 3 bases; junction bases outside the gene matches: 10. The germline V gene has CDR1 MDHEN and CDR2 SYDVKM. Unfractionated whole blood yielded total RNA. This rearrangement joins TRBV28 to TRBJ2-7; 8 bases map to TRBD2. The receptor was isolated from a human donor in good health. The CDR3 is CASSFHRASGYYEQYF. The CDR3, as DNA: TGTGCCAGCAGTTTTCATCGGGCTAGCGGGTACTACGAGCAGTACTTC.